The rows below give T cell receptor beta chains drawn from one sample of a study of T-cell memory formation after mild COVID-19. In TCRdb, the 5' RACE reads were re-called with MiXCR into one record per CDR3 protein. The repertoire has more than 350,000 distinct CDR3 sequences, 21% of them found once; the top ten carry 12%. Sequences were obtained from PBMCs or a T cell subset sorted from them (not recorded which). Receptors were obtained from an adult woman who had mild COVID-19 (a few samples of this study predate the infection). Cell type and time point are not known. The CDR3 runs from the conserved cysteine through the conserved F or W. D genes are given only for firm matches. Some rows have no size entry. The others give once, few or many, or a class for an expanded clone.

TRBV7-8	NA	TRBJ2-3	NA	TGTGCCAGTGGGGAGAGTCATAGCACAGATACGCAGTATTTT	CASGESHSTDTQYF
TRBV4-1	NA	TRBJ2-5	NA	TGCGCCAGCAGCCAAGCAGGAATCGGAGGAGAGACCCAGTACTTC	CASSQAGIGGETQYF
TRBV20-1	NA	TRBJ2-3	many	TGCAGTGCTAGCCCCCTCGATAGGGATACGCAGTATTTT	CSASPLDRDTQYF
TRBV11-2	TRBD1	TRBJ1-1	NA	TGTGCCAGCAGCTCGACAGGGAAATTCGTGATCACTGAAGCTTTCTTT	CASSSTGKFVITEAFF
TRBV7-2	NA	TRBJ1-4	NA	TGTGCCAGCAGCCAGGGACGAGGGGGTAATGAAAAACTGTTTTTT	CASSQGRGGNEKLFF
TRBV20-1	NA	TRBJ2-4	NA	TGCAGTGCTAGCGCGGACCGTGACAAAAACATTCAGTACTTC	CSASADRDKNIQYF
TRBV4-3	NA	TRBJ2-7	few	TGCGCCAGCAGCCAAGATCGAGGCGAGCGCGAGCAGTACTTC	CASSQDRGEREQYF
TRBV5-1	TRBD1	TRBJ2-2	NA	TGCGCCAGCAGCACGGGACAGCTGAACACCGGGGAGCTGTTTTTT	CASSTGQLNTGELFF
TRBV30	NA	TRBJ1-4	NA	TGTGCCTGGAGTCATACCCATGAAAAACTGTTTTTT	CAWSHTHEKLFF
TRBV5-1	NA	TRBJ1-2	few	TGCGCCAGCAGCTTGGTTCAGGGTACCGGCTATGGCTACACCTTC	CASSLVQGTGYGYTF
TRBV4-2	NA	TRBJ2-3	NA	TGTGCCAGCAGCCAAGCCTCGGCCCCTTCAGATACGCAGTATTTT	CASSQASAPSDTQYF
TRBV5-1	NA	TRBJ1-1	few	TGCGCCAGCAGCCCTCGGACACCGATGAACACTGAAGCTTTCTTT	CASSPRTPMNTEAFF
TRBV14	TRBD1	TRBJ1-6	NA	TGTGCCAGCAGCTACGGACAGGGGCATTCACCCCTCCACTTT	CASSYGQGHSPLHF
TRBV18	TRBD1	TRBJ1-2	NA	TGTGCCAGCTCCAGACAGGGGGAGAATCTTGGCTACACCTTC	CASSRQGENLGYTF
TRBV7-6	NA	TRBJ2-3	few	TGTGCCAGCAGCCGCGGCCCCACAGATACGCAGTATTTT	CASSRGPTDTQYF
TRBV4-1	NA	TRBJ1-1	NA	TGCGCCAGCAGCGATTTCCTTAGAGGGAAGGGCACTGAAGCTTTCTTT	CASSDFLRGKGTEAFF
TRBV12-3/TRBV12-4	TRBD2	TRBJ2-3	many	TGTGCCAGCAGGGTTAGCGGGAGTAGAACAGATACGCAGTATTTT	CASRVSGSRTDTQYF